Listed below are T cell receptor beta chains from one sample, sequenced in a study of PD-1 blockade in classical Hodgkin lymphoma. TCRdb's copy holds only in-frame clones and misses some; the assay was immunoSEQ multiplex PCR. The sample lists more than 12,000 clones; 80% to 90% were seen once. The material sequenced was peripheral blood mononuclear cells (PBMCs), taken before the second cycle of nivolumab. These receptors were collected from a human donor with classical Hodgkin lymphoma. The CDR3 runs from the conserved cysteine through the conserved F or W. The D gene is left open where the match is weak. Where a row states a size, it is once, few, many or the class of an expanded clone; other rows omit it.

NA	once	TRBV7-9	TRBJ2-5	CASSSLGDGETQYF	TGTGCCAGCAGCTCGCTGGGGGATGGGGAGACCCAGTACTTC
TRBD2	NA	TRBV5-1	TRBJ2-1	CASSWGLASYNEQFF	TGCGCCAGCAGCTGGGGACTAGCGAGCTACAATGAGCAGTTCTTC
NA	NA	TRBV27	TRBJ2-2	CASSPLMVAAPGGTGELFF	TGTGCCAGCAGTCCCCTAATGGTAGCGGCCCCCGGAGGGACCGGGGAGCTGTTTTTT
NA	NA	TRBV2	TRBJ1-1	CATRREANTEAFF	TGTGCCACGAGGAGGGAGGCGAACACTGAAGCTTTCTTT
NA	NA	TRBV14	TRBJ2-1	CASSQEVARGEQFF	TGTGCCAGCAGCCAAGAGGTAGCGAGGGGTGAGCAGTTCTTC
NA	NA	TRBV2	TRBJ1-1	CASVPEGNAEAFF	TGTGCCAGCGTTCCGGAGGGAAACGCTGAAGCTTTCTTT
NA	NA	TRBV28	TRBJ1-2	CASSAKGPRLRSNYGYTF	TGTGCCAGCAGTGCCAAAGGCCCCCGGCTGCGTTCTAACTATGGCTACACCTTC
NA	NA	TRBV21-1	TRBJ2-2	CASSKSLGQGGLNGSRNTGELFF	TGTGCCAGCAGCAAAAGCTTAGGACAGGGTGGCCTTAACGGCTCGCGAAACACCGGGGAGCTGTTTTTT
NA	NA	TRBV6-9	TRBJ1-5	CASSLVGMGQPQHF	TGTGCCAGCAGTTTAGTAGGGATGGGTCAGCCCCAGCATTTT
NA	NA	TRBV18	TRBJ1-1	CASSPNSRQRVTEAFF	TGTGCCAGCTCACCAAATTCCCGACAGCGGGTAACTGAAGCTTTCTTT
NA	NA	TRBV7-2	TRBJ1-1	CASSLGGASSEAFF	TGTGCCAGCAGCTTAGGGGGCGCGAGCTCTGAAGCTTTCTTT
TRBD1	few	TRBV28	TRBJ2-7	CASSSPGQGAYEQYF	TGTGCCAGCAGTTCTCCGGGACAGGGAGCCTACGAGCAGTACTTC
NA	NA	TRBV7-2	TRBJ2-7	CASSASRESYEQYF	TGTGCCAGCAGCGCGTCCAGGGAATCCTACGAGCAGTACTTC
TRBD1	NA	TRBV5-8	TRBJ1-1	CASSPGQTSGNTEAFF	TGTGCCAGCAGCCCGGGACAGACATCGGGGAACACTGAAGCTTTCTTT
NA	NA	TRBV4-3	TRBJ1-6	CASSQDYTGRVNSPLHF	TGCGCCAGCAGCCAAGATTATACAGGGAGGGTTAATTCACCCCTCCACTTT
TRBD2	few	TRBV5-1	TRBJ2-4	CASSLAGGAKNIQYF	TGCGCCAGCAGCTTGGCCGGGGGGGCCAAAAACATTCAGTACTTC
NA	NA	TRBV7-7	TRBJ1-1	CASSLDTNTEAFF	TGTGCTAGCAGCTTGGATACGAACACTGAAGCTTTCTTT
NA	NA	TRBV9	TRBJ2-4	CASSPGKQGSKNIQYF	TGTGCCAGCAGCCCCGGAAAGCAGGGGAGCAAAAACATTCAGTACTTC
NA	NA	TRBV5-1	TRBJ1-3	CASSLGDSGNTIYF	TGCGCCAGCAGCTTGGGGGACTCTGGAAACACCATATATTTT
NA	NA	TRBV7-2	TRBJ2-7	CASSFRESSYEQYF	TGTGCCAGCAGCTTCCGGGAGAGCTCCTACGAGCAGTACTTC
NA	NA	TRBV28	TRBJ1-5	CASTSPIGGSNQPQHF	TGTGCCAGCACCTCCCCCATAGGGGGGAGCAATCAGCCCCAGCATTTT
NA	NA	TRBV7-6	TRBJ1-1	CASSPRARGFSNTEAFF	TGTGCCAGCAGCCCACGCGCCAGGGGATTTAGTAACACTGAAGCTTTCTTT
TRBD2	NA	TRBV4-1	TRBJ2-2	CASSQDGGLAVNTGELFF	TGCGCCAGCAGCCAAGATGGGGGACTAGCGGTGAACACCGGGGAGCTGTTTTTT
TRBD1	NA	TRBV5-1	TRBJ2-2	CASSLKRTGEATGELFF	TGCGCCAGCAGCTTAAAACGGACAGGGGAGGCCACCGGGGAGCTGTTTTTT
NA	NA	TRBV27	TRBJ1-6	CASSFKGISYNSPLHF	TGTGCCAGCAGTTTTAAGGGGATCTCCTATAATTCACCCCTCCACTTT
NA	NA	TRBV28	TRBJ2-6	CASSVNGLGANVLTF	TGTGCCAGCAGCGTCAATGGACTTGGGGCCAACGTCCTGACTTTC
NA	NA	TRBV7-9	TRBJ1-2	CASSLFSVNYGYTF	TGTGCCAGCAGCCTTTTCTCGGTTAACTATGGCTACACCTTC
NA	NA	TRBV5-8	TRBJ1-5	CASSFGQGTAPGSARHF	NA
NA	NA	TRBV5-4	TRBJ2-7	CASSFTGTRSYEQYF	TGTGCCAGCAGCTTTACCGGGACACGTTCCTACGAGCAGTACTTC
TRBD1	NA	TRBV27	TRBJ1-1	CASSRQGSTEAFF	TGTGCCAGCAGTAGACAGGGTTCCACTGAAGCTTTCTTT
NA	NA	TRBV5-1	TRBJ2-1	CASSLANEQFF	TGCGCCAGCAGCTTGGCAAATGAGCAGTTCTTC
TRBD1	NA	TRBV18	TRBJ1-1	CASSRDRGPNTEAFF	TGTGCCAGCTCAAGGGACAGGGGGCCGAACACTGAAGCTTTCTTT
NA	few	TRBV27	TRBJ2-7	CASSPFEDSYEQYF	TGTGCCAGCAGTCCCTTCGAGGACTCCTACGAGCAGTACTTC
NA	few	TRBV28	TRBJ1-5	CASTSRSNQPQHF	TGTGCCAGCACCTCACGTAGCAATCAGCCCCAGCATTTT
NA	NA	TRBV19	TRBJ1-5	CASSIRWGIQPQHF	TGTGCCAGTAGTATAAGATGGGGGATTCAGCCCCAGCATTTT
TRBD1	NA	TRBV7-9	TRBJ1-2	CASSLNTGGDYGYTF	TGTGCCAGCAGCTTAAACACAGGGGGGGACTATGGCTACACCTTC
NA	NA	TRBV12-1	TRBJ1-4	CKGGSATNEKLFF	TGTAAGGGGGGTTCCGCAACTAATGAAAAACTGTTTTTT
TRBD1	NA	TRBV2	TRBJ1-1	CASSEGGQGLQAFF	TGTGCCAGCAGTGAAGGAGGACAGGGGCTGCAAGCTTTCTTT
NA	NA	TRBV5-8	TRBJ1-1	CASRYREAFF	TGTGCCAGCAGGTACCGTGAAGCTTTCTTT
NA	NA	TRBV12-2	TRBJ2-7	CASRFKRQYF	TGTGCAAGTCGCTTTAAGCGGCAGTACTTC
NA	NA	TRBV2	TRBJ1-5	CASSEGNQPQHF	TGTGCCAGCAGTGAAGGGAATCAGCCCCAGCATTTT
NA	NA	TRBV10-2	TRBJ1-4	CASSGQGEKLFF	TGCGCCAGCAGTGGGCAGGGTGAAAAACTGTTTTTT
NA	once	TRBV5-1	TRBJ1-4	CASSPTTDREKLFF	TGCGCCAGCAGCCCAACGACAGACCGTGAAAAACTGTTTTTT
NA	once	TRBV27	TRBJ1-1	CASSFLGGAGRAEAFF	TGTGCCAGCAGTTTTCTGGGGGGGGCGGGTCGGGCTGAAGCTTTCTTT
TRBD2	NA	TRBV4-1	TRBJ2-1	CASSQDWGGGGAYNEQFF	TGCGCCAGCAGCCAAGATTGGGGCGGCGGGGGGGCCTACAATGAGCAGTTCTTC
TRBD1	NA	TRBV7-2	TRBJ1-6	CASSRRGRDSPLHF	TGTGCCAGCAGCCGCAGGGGGCGCGATTCACCCCTCCACTTT
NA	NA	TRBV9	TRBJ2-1	CASSVVASPDNEQFF	TGTGCCAGCAGCGTAGTTGCTAGCCCCGACAATGAGCAGTTCTTC
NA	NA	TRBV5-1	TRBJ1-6	CASMVSDNSPLHF	TGCGCCAGCATGGTGTCGGATAATTCACCCCTCCACTTT
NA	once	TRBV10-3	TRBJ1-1	CAISDPVGGNTEAFF	TGTGCCATCAGTGACCCGGTCGGAGGGAACACTGAAGCTTTCTTT
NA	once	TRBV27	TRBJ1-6	CASSLRGTSSYNSPLHF	TGTGCCAGCAGTTTAAGGGGGACGAGCTCCTATAATTCACCCCTCCACTTT